The 13 T cell receptor beta chains reported below all come from one sample, sequenced in a study of T-cell reconstitution after alpha-beta-depleted transplantation in children (dated by TCRdb to between 2015 and 2016). Library method: PCR. The run used an Illumina HiSeq 2500. TCR library preparation used molecular barcoding, with unique molecular identifiers applied to normalize quantification of the TCRbeta repertoire. In-frame beta chains were kept once TCRdb had trimmed the public reads at Q25 with fastp and called clones with MiXCR. Each entry is one CDR3 protein sequence, shown with its most common DNA and genes. The sample table lists 440,000 or so distinct CDR3 sequences, 43% of them with a count of one. In total, the top ten clones hold 27% of the sample. Taken with the paper, the label for treatment or condition translates to: allogeneic hematopoietic cell transplantation with graft depleted of TCRalphabeta T cells and CD19 B cells.

The sample was PBMCs, taken before TCRalphabeta/CD19-depleted stem cell transplant. These receptors all stem from a girl aged 2-10 years with aplastic anemia, due to receive a stem cell transplant.

This chain uses TRBV27 with TRBJ2-3; TRBD2 agrees at 8 bases. The junction had 11 bases not matched to a gene; V was cut back by 7 bases and J by 5 bases. Germline values: CDR1 MNHEY, CDR2 SMNVEV (reference sequence). This CDR3 has 15 residues. The CDR3: CASNPFSGGGDTQYF. The CDR3 nucleotides are TGTGCCAGCAACCCATTTTCCGGGGGGGGAGATACGCAGTATTTT.

The chain joins TRBV20-1 to TRBJ2-3; TRBD2 is a possible D gene (5 bases). The CDR3 spans 12 residues. CDR1 DFQATT and CDR2 SNEGSKA come from the germline V gene (reference sequence). The V end was cut by 4 bases, the J end by 8 bases, with 13 bases between. The CDR3, as DNA: TGCAGTGCTACGGCTAGCTCGGCTACGCAGTATTTT. Encoded protein: CSATASSATQYF.

In this sample, this clonotype turned up a few times. The gene calls are TRBV7-6 and TRBJ2-3; D is unclear. The CDR3 is 15 residues long. The V gene's germline CDR1 is SGHVS and CDR2 FNYEAQ. V dropped 5 bases and J dropped 4 bases, with 16 bases sitting between them. CDR3 DNA sequence: TGTGCCAGCAGCCCGAACCCCCTCCTCCCAGATACGCAGTATTTT. Its protein is CASSPNPLLPDTQYF.

This clonotype has a single count. The rearrangement links TRBV6-1 to TRBJ2-7; 9 bases line up with TRBD1. J gave up 7 bases and V 2 bases, and 12 bases lay outside the gene matches. This CDR3 contains 16 residues. In germline, CDR1 is MNHNS, CDR2 SASEGT. In nucleotides, the CDR3 is TGTGCCAGCAGTGAACGACCGGGACAGGGTGCGTGGGAGCAGTACTTC. Translation: CASSERPGQGAWEQYF.

This clonotype was counted between two and nine times. The chain couples TRBV7-9 to TRBJ2-7; TRBD2 matches at 9 bases. Per the germline V gene, CDR1 is SEHNR and CDR2 is FQNEAQ (reference sequence). With V trimmed by 5 bases and J by 3 bases, 11 bases remained unmatched. The CDR3 is made up of 16 amino acids. The DNA of the CDR3 is TGTGCCAGCAGCCCCGGGACTAGCAATTTACGCTACGAGCAGTACTTC. This sequence encodes CASSPGTSNLRYEQYF.

The chain couples TRBV10-3 to TRBJ1-5, with D possibly matching TRBD1 (5 bases). V gave up 6 bases and J gave up 7 bases, with 16 bases separating them. The CDR3 loop spans 14 amino acids. Germline V gene data show CDR1 as ENHRY and CDR2 as SYGVKD. CDR3 amino acids: CAISNTVGPQPQHF. In DNA form, the CDR3 reads TGTGCCATCAGCAATACAGTGGGGCCCCAGCCCCAGCATTTT.

Many counts were recorded for this clonotype. V usage is TRBV20-1 and J usage is TRBJ2-4; the match to TRBD2 covers 9 bases. The CDR3 extends over 16 amino acids. J was trimmed by 5 bases and V by 8 bases; bases with no gene match: 16. The V gene's germline CDR1 is DFQATT and CDR2 SNEGSKA (reference sequence). The CDR3 loop reads CSQRSGLAGTQNIQYF. CDR3 coding DNA: TGCAGTCAGAGGTCCGGGCTAGCGGGAACCCAAAACATTCAGTACTTC.

This chain uses TRBV7-9 with TRBJ2-3, with TRBD1 matching 7 bases. The V gene end was trimmed by 4 bases and the J gene end by 2 bases; junction bases not matched to a gene: 6. The CDR3 sequence is 15 residues long. In germline, CDR1 is SEHNR, CDR2 FQNEAQ (reference sequence). The CDR3 sequence: CASSSTRGFTDTQYF. CDR3 nucleotide sequence: TGTGCCAGCAGCTCTACCAGGGGGTTCACAGATACGCAGTATTTT.

The chain joins TRBV29-1 to TRBJ2-1; TRBD1 agrees at 7 bases. V gave up 6 bases and J gave up 7 bases; unmatched junction bases: 12. The CDR3 covers 14 residues. From germline, CDR1 is SQVTM and CDR2 ANQGSEA. CDR3 bases: TGCAGCGTCCCCGGGACAGTGAGGGTAAATGAGCAGTTCTTC. Translating it yields CSVPGTVRVNEQFF.

This clonotype was counted a few times. CDR3 protein: CASSPTQAPQETQYF. The CDR3 DNA is TGTGCCAGCAGCCCAACGCAAGCACCTCAAGAGACCCAGTACTTC. This chain uses TRBV9 with TRBJ2-5, with unresolved D. V gave up 4 bases and J gave up 2 bases, with 15 bases separating them. Germline V lookup: CDR1 SGDLS, CDR2 YYNGEE. The length of the CDR3 is 15 residues.

V is TRBV30 and J is TRBJ2-7, with D unresolved. Germline V gene data show CDR1 as GTSNPN and CDR2 as SVGIG (reference sequence). The CDR3 consists of 12 residues. V shed 2 bases and J shed 3 bases, with 8 bases lying between them. The CDR3 bases are TGTGCCTGGAGTCAACTGTACTACGAGCAGTACTTC. Amino acid sequence: CAWSQLYYEQYF. The variable domain in full, completed from reference TRBV30 and TRBJ2-7, reads SQTIHQWPATLVQPVGSPLSLECTVEGTSNPNLYWYRQAAGRGLQLLFYSVGIGQISSEVPQNLSASRPQDRQFILSSKKLLLSDSGFYLCAWSQLYYEQYFGPGTRLTVT.

In this sample, this clonotype turned up a few times. This sequence joins TRBV7-8 and TRBJ2-7; TRBD1 or TRBD2 may be the D gene (5 bases each). The CDR3 consists of 16 residues. V lost 1 base to trimming and J lost 3 bases, with 16 bases between them. Germline CDR1 reads SGHVS; CDR2 reads FQNEAQ. CDR3 nucleotide sequence: TGTGCCAGCAGCTTAGGGGGGTGGAGTCCCTACTACGAGCAGTACTTC. Protein sequence: CASSLGGWSPYYEQYF.

The CDR3 protein is CASSLRGVFQETQYF. CDR3 nucleotides: TGTGCCAGCAGCCTTAGGGGGGTTTTCCAGGAGACCCAGTACTTC. The chain joins TRBV5-6 to TRBJ2-5; D possibly matches TRBD1 or TRBD2 (6 bases each). V was cut by 4 bases and J by 5 bases, with 18 bases left in between. Germline V gene data show CDR1 as SGHDT and CDR2 as YYEEEE. CDR3 length: 15 residues.